The 25 T cell receptor beta chains below come from one sample, sequenced in a study of T-cell memory formation after mild COVID-19. TCRdb used MiXCR to reprocess the 5' RACE reads, holding one entry per CDR3 protein. The data show tens of thousands of distinct CDR3 sequences, 14% seen once. The sample consisted of PBMCs or a T cell subset sorted from them (not recorded which). These receptors all stem from an adult woman who had mild COVID-19 (a few samples of this study predate the infection). Cell type and time point are not known.

This clonotype was seen a few times. The V call is TRBV7-9, the J call TRBJ2-1; TRBD1 might be the D (5 bases). V dropped 5 bases and J dropped 2 bases, with 16 bases sitting between them. This CDR3 has 16 amino acids. The germline V gene encodes CDR1 SEHNR and CDR2 FQNEAQ (reference sequence). CDR3 nucleotides: TGTGCCAGCAGCCGAGTTGCTGAAGGGGCCTACAATGAGCAGTTCTTC. Translated: CASSRVAEGAYNEQFF.

This clonotype was counted a few times. J is TRBJ2-1 and V is TRBV7-9; D gene ambiguous. Germline assignment: CDR1 SEHNR and CDR2 FQNEAQ (reference sequence). V dropped 1 base and J dropped 8 bases, with 21 bases sitting between them. The CDR3 has 17 amino acids. The DNA of the CDR3 is TGTGCCAGCAGCTTAGTACGGCTGTTGGAGAATTCCGATGAGCAGTTCTTC. Translated, it gives CASSLVRLLENSDEQFF.

The chain has TRBV9 and TRBJ2-5; D possibly matches TRBD1 or TRBD2 (5 bases each). Trimming stripped 3 bases from V and 3 bases from J, with 21 bases between. Germline CDR1 is SGDLS and CDR2 is YYNGEE. This CDR3 contains 17 residues. The CDR3 DNA follows: TGTGCCAGCAGCGGGCCGATACCGGGACCCTCCAAAGAGACCCAGTACTTC. Its translation is CASSGPIPGPSKETQYF.

This clonotype has only a few counts. The chain's CDR3 is CASSLGLAGLTDTQYF. CDR3 DNA sequence: TGCGCCAGCAGCCTAGGACTAGCGGGGCTCACAGATACGCAGTATTTT. The genes are TRBV5-1 and TRBJ2-3; the match to TRBD2 covers 12 bases. The CDR3 loop spans 16 amino acids. The germline gives CDR1 SGHRS, CDR2 YFSETQ. V shed 4 bases, J shed 2 bases, and the junction held 5 bases outside the gene matches. Supplemented by reference TRBV5-1 and TRBJ2-3, the full variable domain reads KAGVTQTPRYLIKTRGQQVTLSCSPISGHRSVSWYQQTPGQGLQFLFEYFSETQRNKGNFPGRFSGRQFSNSRSEMNVSTLELGDSALYLCASSLGLAGLTDTQYFGPGTRLTVL.

This clonotype has just a few counts. J is TRBJ2-5 and V is TRBV7-8, with 12 bases that match TRBD2. The V segment lost 1 base and the J segment 1 base; nucleotides outside the gene matches: 10. Germline V CDR1 and CDR2: SGHVS, FQNEAQ. The CDR3 contains 19 residues. The CDR3 bases are TGTGCCAGCAGCTTAGATACTAGCGGGGGGCCGATCACCCAAGAGACCCAGTACTTC. Its protein product is CASSLDTSGGPITQETQYF.

This clonotype appeared a few times. The chain couples TRBV7-9 to TRBJ2-2; 9 bases match TRBD1. The CDR3 consists of 17 residues. Germline V gives CDR1 SEHNR, CDR2 FQNEAQ (reference sequence). J lost 3 bases, V lost 2 bases, and 7 bases had no gene match. The DNA of the CDR3 is TGTGCCAGCAGCTTACCTTTACAGGGGGCCGACACCGGGGAGCTGTTTTTT. It translates to CASSLPLQGADTGELFF.

The table lists this clonotype with a few counts. This chain links TRBV7-2 with TRBJ2-4, with D possibly TRBD1 on 6 matching bases. The V gene lost 5 bases and the J gene lost 8 bases, with 19 bases spanning the gap. Germline V lookup: CDR1 SGHTA, CDR2 FQGNSA. The CDR3 consists of 15 residues. Written as DNA, the CDR3 is TGTGCCAGCAGCACACGTAGGGAGAAGGGGGACATTCAGTACTTC. Its translation: CASSTRREKGDIQYF.

This clonotype showed up just a few times. The genes are TRBV5-1 and TRBJ1-5; D is ambiguous. Germline assignment: CDR1 SGHRS and CDR2 YFSETQ. V was cut by 4 bases and J by 1 base, with 6 bases left in between. The CDR3 length is 13 residues. CDR3 bases: TGCGCCAGCAGCCTGAAAAGCAATCAGCCCCAGCATTTT. This sequence encodes CASSLKSNQPQHF. The variable domain in full, with the rest retrieved from reference TRBV5-1 and TRBJ1-5, is KAGVTQTPRYLIKTRGQQVTLSCSPISGHRSVSWYQQTPGQGLQFLFEYFSETQRNKGNFPGRFSGRQFSNSRSEMNVSTLELGDSALYLCASSLKSNQPQHFGDGTRLSIL.

There are a few counts of this clonotype. Here the CDR3 reads CASSEVGRSYEQYF. The CDR3 region has the DNA TGTGCCAGCAGTGAAGTGGGTAGGTCCTACGAGCAGTACTTC. The V gene is TRBV2, the J gene TRBJ2-7; no clear D gene. CDR1 and CDR2 (germline): SNHLY, FYNNEI. The CDR3 sequence is 14 residues long. V gave up 1 base and J gave up 1 base, with 8 bases separating them.

CDR3 DNA sequence: TGCGCCAGCAGCTTGGTTCCTTTGGGCGGGAGTATATACGAGCAGTACTTC. This gives the protein CASSLVPLGGSIYEQYF. The chain has TRBV5-1 and TRBJ2-7; the match to TRBD2 covers 7 bases. This CDR3 is 17 amino acids long. The V and J ends lost 0 bases and 4 bases, in that order; junction bases with no gene match: 13. From germline, CDR1 is SGHRS and CDR2 YFSETQ.

The chain links TRBV20-1 to TRBJ2-1; D uncertain. This CDR3 spans 12 amino acids. Trimming removed 3 bases from V and 8 bases from J, with 11 bases in between. Germline values: CDR1 DFQATT, CDR2 SNEGSKA (reference sequence). This chain's CDR3 is CSARPSDHEQFF. The CDR3 region has the DNA TGCAGTGCTAGGCCATCAGATCATGAGCAGTTCTTC.

The chain couples TRBV4-1 to TRBJ2-3, with a weak D call TRBD2 (5 bases). V lost 1 base, J lost 1 base, and 6 bases lay in between. Germline lookup yields CDR1 MGHRA and CDR2 YSYEKL. This CDR3 has 14 amino acids. The CDR3 DNA follows: TGCGCCAGCAGCCAAGTTAGCGGCACAGATACGCAGTATTTT. Its protein is CASSQVSGTDTQYF.

This chain links TRBV23-1 with TRBJ2-2; TRBD1 aligns across 7 bases. TRBV23-1 is noted as an ORF with a role that remains uncertain. CDR3 length: 15 residues. V gave up 3 bases and J gave up 5 bases; unmatched junction bases: 6. The CDR3 nucleotides read TGCGCCAGCAGTCATGGGGACAGTGCAACCGGGGAGCTGTTTTTT. Translation gives CASSHGDSATGELFF.

J is TRBJ1-2 and V is TRBV7-9, with TRBD1 identical over 8 bases. CDR3 length: 16 amino acids. Germline lookup yields CDR1 SEHNR and CDR2 FQNEAQ (reference sequence). V gave up 3 bases and J gave up 6 bases; unmatched junction bases: 12. For the CDR3, the DNA is TGTGCCAGCAGCTTTCGGACAGGGCCCGGCTTTGATGGCTACACCTTC. Amino acid sequence: CASSFRTGPGFDGYTF.

The chain combines TRBV6-2 or TRBV6-3 with TRBJ2-2, with TRBD2 matching 11 bases. The germline gives CDR1 MNHEY, CDR2 SVGEGT. V trimming: 2 bases; J trimming: 4 bases; junction bases outside the gene matches: 9. The CDR3 extends over 18 amino acids. CDR3 loop: CASSYNLAGGFGTGELFF. As DNA, the CDR3 is TGTGCCAGCAGTTACAACCTAGCGGGGGGTTTCGGCACCGGGGAGCTGTTTTTT.

The chain recombines TRBV7-2 with TRBJ2-1; D remains ambiguous. V lost 4 bases and J lost 4, with 11 bases in between. CDR1 SGHTA and CDR2 FQGNSA come from the germline V gene. The CDR3 is 14 residues long. CDR3 protein: CASSSVSSYNEQFF. For the CDR3, the DNA is TGTGCCAGCAGCTCGGTGAGCTCGTACAATGAGCAGTTCTTC. Together with reference TRBV7-2 and TRBJ2-1, the CDR3 gives the full variable domain: GAGVSQSPSNKVTEKGKDVELRCDPISGHTALYWYRQSLGQGLEFLIYFQGNSAPDKSGLPSDRFSAERTGGSVSTLTIQRTQQEDSAVYLCASSSVSSYNEQFFGPGTRLTVL.

This clonotype occurred many times. In nucleotides, the CDR3 is TGCGCCAGCAGCAGTTGGGGGGCCTACAATGAGCAGTTCTTC. Protein product: CASSSWGAYNEQFF. This chain joins TRBV5-1 and TRBJ2-1; maybe TRBD2 (6 bases). Trimming took off 4 bases at V and 2 bases at J, with 10 bases between the two ends. CDR1 and CDR2 (germline): SGHRS, YFSETQ. This CDR3 is built from 14 residues.

The rearrangement links TRBV5-1 to TRBJ2-2; D not certain. The CDR3 runs 13 residues. Germline V CDR1 and CDR2: SGHRS, YFSETQ. With 5 bases removed from V and 1 base from J, the gap between germline ends came to 6 bases. The chain's CDR3 is CASRPGNTGELFF. Written as DNA, the CDR3 is TGCGCCAGCAGGCCCGGGAACACCGGGGAGCTGTTTTTT.

This clonotype was seen more than once but under ten times. This rearrangement joins TRBV6-7 to TRBJ2-2; 8 positions match TRBD1. TRBV6-7 is sorted into the ORF group, with uncertain function. The V and J ends lost 6 bases and 5 bases, in that order; junction bases with no gene match: 11. The CDR3 extends over 16 amino acids. As DNA, the CDR3 is TGTGCCAGCAGAGGGTATGACAGGGGACAAACCGGGGAGCTGTTTTTT. Translating it yields CASRGYDRGQTGELFF.

This clonotype has just one count. The chain uses TRBV28 and TRBJ1-2; D is possibly TRBD1 (5 bases). The V end lost 4 bases, the J end lost 6 bases, and 9 bases lay between the germline ends. This CDR3 has 12 residues. CDR1 and CDR2 (germline): MDHEN, SYDVKM. Written as DNA, the CDR3 is TGTGCCAGCAGTTCGCAGGGTCATGGCTACACCTTC. This sequence encodes CASSSQGHGYTF.

This clonotype was seen only a few times. The chain uses TRBV6-5 and TRBJ2-5; D is perhaps TRBD1 or TRBD2 (5 bases each). Trimming shortened V by 5 bases and J by 2 bases, and 12 bases separated the two germline ends. Germline assignment: CDR1 MNHEY and CDR2 SVGAGI. The CDR3 is 14 residues long. The DNA of the CDR3 is TGTGCCAGCAGTGACACGGGACGACAAGAGACCCAGTACTTC. Its translation is CASSDTGRQETQYF.

In this sample, this clonotype turned up a few times. This sequence joins TRBV15 and TRBJ2-6; D not certain. This CDR3 has 15 amino acids. Trimming removed 1 base from V and 3 bases from J, with 7 bases in between. CDR1 is LNHNV and CDR2 is YYDKDF in the germline V gene (reference sequence). CDR3 sequence reads: CATSRARVGANVLTF. The DNA of the CDR3 is TGTGCCACCAGCAGAGCCCGGGTTGGGGCCAACGTCCTGACTTTC.

This chain joins TRBV9 and TRBJ2-7; D is perhaps TRBD1 (6 bases). CDR3 length equals 13 residues. Germline CDR1 is SGDLS and CDR2 is YYNGEE. The V end was cut by 4 bases, the J end by 9 bases, with 17 bases between. The DNA for the CDR3 is TGTGCCAGCAGCCCCGGACAGCCCCACGGGCAGTACTTC. Protein product: CASSPGQPHGQYF.

The chain is built from TRBV7-9 and TRBJ2-5; D uncertain. CDR3 length: 11 amino acids. The ends were cut back, 2 bases at V and 3 bases at J, with 1 base in the middle. The germline V gene has CDR1 SEHNR and CDR2 FQNEAQ (reference sequence). The CDR3 protein is CASSLKETQYF. As DNA, the CDR3 is TGTGCCAGCAGCTTAAAAGAGACCCAGTACTTC. Drawing the rest from reference TRBV7-9 and TRBJ2-5, the complete variable domain is DTGVSQNPRHKITKRGQNVTFRCDPISEHNRLYWYRQTLGQGPEFLTYFQNEAQLEKSRLLSDRFSAERPKGSFSTLEIQRTEQGDSAMYLCASSLKETQYFGPGTRLLVL.

The chain uses TRBV18 and TRBJ2-3; the match to TRBD1 covers 8 bases. V dropped 0 bases and J dropped 2; count of bases not matched to a gene: 4. Germline values: CDR1 KGHSH, CDR2 LQKENI. The CDR3 covers 16 residues. CDR3 in amino acids: CASSPPDRGFTDTQYF. The DNA for the CDR3 is TGTGCCAGCTCACCACCCGACAGGGGATTCACAGATACGCAGTATTTT.